This TCR beta chain was retrieved from a study of cytomegalovirus exposure and HLA in healthy donors. Primers for the PCR totalled 60 Vbeta and 13 Jbeta. Assay: immunoSEQ multiplex PCR; the TCRdb copy retains only in-frame clones and omits some. The sample gives about 86,000 clones, approximately 74% of which show up once; roughly 6.2% is in the top ten. The study sampled nominally healthy donors, though unrecorded immune exposures were likely. Overall study findings and caveats: In a later analysis, an Asian-associated ancestry cluster reportedly showed fewer N-insertions than the approximately 700-donor mean. The investigators catalogued 150 or so TCR beta chains as cytomegalovirus-associated.

The length of the CDR3 is 17 residues. Looked up from germline, CDR1 is KGHSH and CDR2 is LQKENI. V gave up 0 bases and J gave up 1 base; unmatched junction bases: 7. This clone was seen a handful of times. Its antigen is unidentified. The sample consisted of PBMCs. The origin of this receptor is a woman aged 45-59 years in good health and CMV-seropositive. The V call is TRBV18, the J call TRBJ2-3; TRBD2 matches at 7 bases. CDR3 sequence reads: CASSPPGGNRRTDTQYF. In DNA, the CDR3 is TGTGCCAGCTCACCACCCGGGGGGAACAGACGCACAGATACGCAGTATTTT.